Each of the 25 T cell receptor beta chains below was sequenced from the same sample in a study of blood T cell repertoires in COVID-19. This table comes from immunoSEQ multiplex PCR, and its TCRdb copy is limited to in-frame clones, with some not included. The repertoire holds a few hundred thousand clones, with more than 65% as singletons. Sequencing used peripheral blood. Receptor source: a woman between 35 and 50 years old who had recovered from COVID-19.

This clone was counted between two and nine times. DNA for the CDR3: TGTGCCAGCAGCCCTCGACACACGACGAACACCGGGGAGCTGTTTTTT. It codes for CASSPRHTTNTGELFF. The chain joins TRBV9 to TRBJ2-2; D not certain. This CDR3 comprises 16 residues. Germline CDR1 SGDLS, CDR2 YYNGEE. Trimming shortened V by 4 bases and J by 0 bases, and 13 bases separated the two germline ends.

The CDR3, as DNA: TGTGCCAGCAGCCCCGCAGGAACTCACTTCCAGGGCTACACCTTC. Translated: CASSPAGTHFQGYTF. The chain uses TRBV6-2 or TRBV6-3 and TRBJ1-2; D gene unclear. Trimming removed 6 bases from V and 8 bases from J, with 22 bases in between. CDR1 and CDR2 from the germline V gene are MNHEY and SVGEGT. The CDR3 loop spans 15 amino acids.

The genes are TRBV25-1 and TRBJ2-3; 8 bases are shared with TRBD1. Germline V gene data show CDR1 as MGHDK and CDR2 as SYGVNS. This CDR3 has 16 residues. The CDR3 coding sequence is TGTGCACAACTCGAGACAGGGGAGAGTCACACAGATACGCAGTATTTT. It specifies CAQLETGESHTDTQYF.

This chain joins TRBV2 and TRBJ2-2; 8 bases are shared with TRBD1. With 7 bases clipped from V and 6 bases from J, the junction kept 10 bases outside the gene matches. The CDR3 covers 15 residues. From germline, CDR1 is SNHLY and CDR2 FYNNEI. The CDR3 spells CASTEAGGGSGELFF. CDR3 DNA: TGTGCCAGCACTGAGGCAGGGGGCGGGTCCGGGGAGCTGTTTTTT.

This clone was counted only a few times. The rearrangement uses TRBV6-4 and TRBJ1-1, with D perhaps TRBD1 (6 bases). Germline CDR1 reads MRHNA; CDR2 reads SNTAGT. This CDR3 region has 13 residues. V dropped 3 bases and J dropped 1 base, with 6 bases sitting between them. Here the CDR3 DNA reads TGTGCCAGCAGTGAGGACAGGAACACTGAAGCTTTCTTT. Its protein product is CASSEDRNTEAFF.

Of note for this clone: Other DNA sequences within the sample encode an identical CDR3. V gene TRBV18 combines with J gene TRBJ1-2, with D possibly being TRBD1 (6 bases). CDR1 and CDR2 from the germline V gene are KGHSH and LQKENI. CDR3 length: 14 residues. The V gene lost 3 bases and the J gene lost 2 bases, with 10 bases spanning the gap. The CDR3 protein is CASSPAGQNYGYTF. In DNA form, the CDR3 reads TGTGCCAGCTCACCGGCAGGACAGAACTATGGCTACACCTTC.

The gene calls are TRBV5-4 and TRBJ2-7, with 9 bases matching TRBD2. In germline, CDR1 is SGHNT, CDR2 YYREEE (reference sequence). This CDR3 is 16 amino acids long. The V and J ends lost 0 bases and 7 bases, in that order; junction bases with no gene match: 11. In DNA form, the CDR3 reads TGTGCCAGCAGCTTGGAGGTACGCGGGGGGGCGTCGGAGCAGTACTTC. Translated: CASSLEVRGGASEQYF.

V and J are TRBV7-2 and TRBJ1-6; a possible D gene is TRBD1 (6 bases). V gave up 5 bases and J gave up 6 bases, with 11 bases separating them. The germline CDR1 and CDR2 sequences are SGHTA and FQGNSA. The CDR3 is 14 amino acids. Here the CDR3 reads CASSQDRGNSPLHF. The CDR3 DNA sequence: TGTGCCAGCAGCCAGGACAGAGGTAATTCACCCCTCCACTTT. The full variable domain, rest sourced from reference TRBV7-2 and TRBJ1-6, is GAGVSQSPSNKVTEKGKDVELRCDPISGHTALYWYRQSLGQGLEFLIYFQGNSAPDKSGLPSDRFSAERTGGSVSTLTIQRTQQEDSAVYLCASSQDRGNSPLHFGNGTRLTVT.

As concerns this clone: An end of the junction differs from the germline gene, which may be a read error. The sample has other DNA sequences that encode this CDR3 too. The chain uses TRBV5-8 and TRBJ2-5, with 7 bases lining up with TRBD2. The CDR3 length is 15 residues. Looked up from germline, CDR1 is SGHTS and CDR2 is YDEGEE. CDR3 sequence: CASSPRGGEGETQYF. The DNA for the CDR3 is TGTGCCAGCAGTCCGAGAGGTGGGGAGGGCGAGACCCAATACTTC.

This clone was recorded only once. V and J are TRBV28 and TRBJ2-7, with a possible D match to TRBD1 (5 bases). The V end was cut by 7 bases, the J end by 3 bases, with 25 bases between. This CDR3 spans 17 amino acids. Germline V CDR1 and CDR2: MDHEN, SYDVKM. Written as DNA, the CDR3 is TGTGCCAGCAAGCCCTCTTTGGGGCAAACGGGCGACTACGAGCAGTACTTC. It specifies CASKPSLGQTGDYEQYF.

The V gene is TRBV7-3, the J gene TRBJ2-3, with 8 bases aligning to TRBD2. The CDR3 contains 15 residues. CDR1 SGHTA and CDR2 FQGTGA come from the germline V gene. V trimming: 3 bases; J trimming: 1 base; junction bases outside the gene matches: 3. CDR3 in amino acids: CASSLGSGGTDTQYF. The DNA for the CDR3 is TGTGCCAGCAGCTTGGGTAGCGGGGGCACAGATACGCAGTATTTT.

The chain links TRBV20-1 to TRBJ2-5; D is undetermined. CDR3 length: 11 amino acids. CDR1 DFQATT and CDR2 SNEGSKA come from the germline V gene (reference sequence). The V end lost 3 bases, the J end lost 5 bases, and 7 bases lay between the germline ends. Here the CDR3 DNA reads TGCAGTGCTAGCCCAGGCGAGACCCAGTACTTC. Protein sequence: CSASPGETQYF.

The CDR3 protein is CASRGPTYSNQPQHF. The DNA for the CDR3 is TGTGCCAGTAGGGGGCCCACCTATAGCAATCAGCCCCAGCATTTT. The rearrangement uses TRBV19 and TRBJ1-5, with D perhaps TRBD1 (5 bases). V was shortened by 6 bases and J by 0 bases, with 12 bases between the two germline ends. CDR3 size: 15 residues. Germline V gene sequence: CDR1 LNHDA, CDR2 SQIVND (reference sequence).

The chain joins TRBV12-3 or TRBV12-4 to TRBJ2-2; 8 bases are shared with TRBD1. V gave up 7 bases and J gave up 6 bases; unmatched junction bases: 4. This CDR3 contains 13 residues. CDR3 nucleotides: TGTGCCAGCATCGGACAGGGCGCCGGGGAGCTGTTTTTT. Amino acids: CASIGQGAGELFF.

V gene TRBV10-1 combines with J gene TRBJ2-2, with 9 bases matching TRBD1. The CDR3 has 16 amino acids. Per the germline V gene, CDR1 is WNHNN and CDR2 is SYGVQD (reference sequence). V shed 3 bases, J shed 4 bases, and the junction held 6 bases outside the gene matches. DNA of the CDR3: TGCGCCAGCAGTGATACAGGGGGCGTCGGCACCGGGGAGCTGTTTTTT. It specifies CASSDTGGVGTGELFF.

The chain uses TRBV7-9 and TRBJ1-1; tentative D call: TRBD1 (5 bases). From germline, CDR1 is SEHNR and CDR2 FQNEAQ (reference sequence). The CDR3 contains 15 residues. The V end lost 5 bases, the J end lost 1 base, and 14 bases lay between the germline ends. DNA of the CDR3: TGTGCCAGCAGCCTAAGTGACAGACCGAACACTGAAGCTTTCTTT. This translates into CASSLSDRPNTEAFF. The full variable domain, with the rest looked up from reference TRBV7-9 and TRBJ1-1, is DTGVSQNPRHKITKRGQNVTFRCDPISEHNRLYWYRQTLGQGPEFLTYFQNEAQLEKSRLLSDRFSAERPKGSFSTLEIQRTEQGDSAMYLCASSLSDRPNTEAFFGQGTRLTVV.

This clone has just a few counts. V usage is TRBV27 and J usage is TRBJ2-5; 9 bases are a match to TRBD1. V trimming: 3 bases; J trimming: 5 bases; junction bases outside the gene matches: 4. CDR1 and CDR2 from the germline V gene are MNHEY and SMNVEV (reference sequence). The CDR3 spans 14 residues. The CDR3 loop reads CASSLGTGRETQYF. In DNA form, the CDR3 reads TGTGCCAGCAGTTTGGGGACAGGGCGCGAGACCCAGTACTTC.

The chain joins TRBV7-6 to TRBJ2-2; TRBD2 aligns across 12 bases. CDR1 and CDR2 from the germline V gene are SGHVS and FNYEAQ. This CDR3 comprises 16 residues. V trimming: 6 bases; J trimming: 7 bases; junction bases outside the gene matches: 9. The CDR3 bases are TGTGCCAGCAGAGCTACGACTAGCGGGGGTAACGGGGAGCTGTTTTTT. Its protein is CASRATTSGGNGELFF.

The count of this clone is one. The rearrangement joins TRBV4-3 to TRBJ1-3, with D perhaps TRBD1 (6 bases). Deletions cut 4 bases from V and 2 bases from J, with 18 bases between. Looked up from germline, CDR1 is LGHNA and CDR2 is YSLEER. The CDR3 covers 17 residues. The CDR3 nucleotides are TGCGCCAGCAGCCCGAACAGGGAAGGAGTCACTGGAAACACCATATATTTT. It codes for CASSPNREGVTGNTIYF.

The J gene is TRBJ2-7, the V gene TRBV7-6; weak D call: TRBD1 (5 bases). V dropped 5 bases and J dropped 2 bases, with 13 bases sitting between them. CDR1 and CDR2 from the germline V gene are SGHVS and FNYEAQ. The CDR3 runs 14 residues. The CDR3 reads CASSPGPGTYEQYF. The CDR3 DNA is TGTGCCAGCAGCCCCGGGCCAGGGACCTACGAGCAGTACTTC.

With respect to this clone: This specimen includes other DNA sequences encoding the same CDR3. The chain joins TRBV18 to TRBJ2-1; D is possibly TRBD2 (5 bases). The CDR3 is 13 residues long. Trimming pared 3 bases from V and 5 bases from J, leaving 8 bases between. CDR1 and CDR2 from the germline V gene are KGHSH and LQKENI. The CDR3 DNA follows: TGTGCCAGCTCACCGCCCGGGGACAATGAGCAGTTCTTC. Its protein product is CASSPPGDNEQFF.

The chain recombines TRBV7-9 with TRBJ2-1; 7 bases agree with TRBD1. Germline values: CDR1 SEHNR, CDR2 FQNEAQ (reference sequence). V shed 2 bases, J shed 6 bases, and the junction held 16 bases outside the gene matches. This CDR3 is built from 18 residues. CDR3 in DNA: TGTGCCAGCAGCTTATACCTCGGCAGAGGGGGCTTGGGCAATGAGCAGTTCTTC. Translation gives CASSLYLGRGGLGNEQFF.

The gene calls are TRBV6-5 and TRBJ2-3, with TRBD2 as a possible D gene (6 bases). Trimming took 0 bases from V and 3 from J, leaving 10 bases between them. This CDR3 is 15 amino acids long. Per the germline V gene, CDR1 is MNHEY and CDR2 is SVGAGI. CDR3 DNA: TGTGCCAGCAGTTACTCCCTTGGGAGGACAGATACGCAGTATTTT. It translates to CASSYSLGRTDTQYF.

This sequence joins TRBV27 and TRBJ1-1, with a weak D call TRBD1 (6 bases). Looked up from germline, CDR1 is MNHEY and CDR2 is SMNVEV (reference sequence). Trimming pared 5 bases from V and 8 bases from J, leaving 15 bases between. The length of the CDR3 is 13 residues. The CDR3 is CASSKTRTGEAFF. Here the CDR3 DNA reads TGTGCCAGCAGTAAAACGAGAACAGGGGAAGCTTTCTTT.

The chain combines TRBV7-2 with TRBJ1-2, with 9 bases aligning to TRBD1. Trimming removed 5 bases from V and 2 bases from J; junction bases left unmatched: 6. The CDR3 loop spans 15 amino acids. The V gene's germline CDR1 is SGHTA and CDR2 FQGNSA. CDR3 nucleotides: TGTGCCAGCAGCCCCACAGGGGGCGCGAACTATGGCTACACCTTC. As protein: CASSPTGGANYGYTF.